This T cell receptor beta chain was found in a study of T cell clusters in autoimmune cytopenias. The study's findings and limits: No cluster-lack signature appeared between secondary cytopenia and chronic lymphocytic leukemia patients, apparently due to lymphoma masking.

About 39,000 genome equivalents of blood DNA were amplified for TRB. Multiplex touch-down PCR amplified TRB using TRB-A and TRB-B pools in one tube. TCRdb re-analyzed the multiplex PCR reads; it lists each CDR3 protein once, without DNA. Its table lists about 6,100 distinct CDR3 sequences. About this clonotype itself: Its specificity is unknown.

Germline V gives CDR1 MNHEY, CDR2 SVGEGT. This CDR3 contains 18 residues. This sample also appeared in a second study, on T cell repertoires in aging, cancer and after chemotherapy. That paper adds: Compared with age-matched healthy donors, untreated hematological or solid cancer patients showed higher blood TCR clonality. Across the chemotherapy interval, each cancer cohort showed higher median generation probability, suggesting thymic rebound.

This chain connects TRBV6-2 or TRBV6-3 to TRBJ1-5; TCRdb returns TRBD1, unconfirmable since there is no DNA. Input material: peripheral blood. This sequence was found in a human donor in good health. The CDR3 protein is CASVPRTGSGVSNQPQHF.